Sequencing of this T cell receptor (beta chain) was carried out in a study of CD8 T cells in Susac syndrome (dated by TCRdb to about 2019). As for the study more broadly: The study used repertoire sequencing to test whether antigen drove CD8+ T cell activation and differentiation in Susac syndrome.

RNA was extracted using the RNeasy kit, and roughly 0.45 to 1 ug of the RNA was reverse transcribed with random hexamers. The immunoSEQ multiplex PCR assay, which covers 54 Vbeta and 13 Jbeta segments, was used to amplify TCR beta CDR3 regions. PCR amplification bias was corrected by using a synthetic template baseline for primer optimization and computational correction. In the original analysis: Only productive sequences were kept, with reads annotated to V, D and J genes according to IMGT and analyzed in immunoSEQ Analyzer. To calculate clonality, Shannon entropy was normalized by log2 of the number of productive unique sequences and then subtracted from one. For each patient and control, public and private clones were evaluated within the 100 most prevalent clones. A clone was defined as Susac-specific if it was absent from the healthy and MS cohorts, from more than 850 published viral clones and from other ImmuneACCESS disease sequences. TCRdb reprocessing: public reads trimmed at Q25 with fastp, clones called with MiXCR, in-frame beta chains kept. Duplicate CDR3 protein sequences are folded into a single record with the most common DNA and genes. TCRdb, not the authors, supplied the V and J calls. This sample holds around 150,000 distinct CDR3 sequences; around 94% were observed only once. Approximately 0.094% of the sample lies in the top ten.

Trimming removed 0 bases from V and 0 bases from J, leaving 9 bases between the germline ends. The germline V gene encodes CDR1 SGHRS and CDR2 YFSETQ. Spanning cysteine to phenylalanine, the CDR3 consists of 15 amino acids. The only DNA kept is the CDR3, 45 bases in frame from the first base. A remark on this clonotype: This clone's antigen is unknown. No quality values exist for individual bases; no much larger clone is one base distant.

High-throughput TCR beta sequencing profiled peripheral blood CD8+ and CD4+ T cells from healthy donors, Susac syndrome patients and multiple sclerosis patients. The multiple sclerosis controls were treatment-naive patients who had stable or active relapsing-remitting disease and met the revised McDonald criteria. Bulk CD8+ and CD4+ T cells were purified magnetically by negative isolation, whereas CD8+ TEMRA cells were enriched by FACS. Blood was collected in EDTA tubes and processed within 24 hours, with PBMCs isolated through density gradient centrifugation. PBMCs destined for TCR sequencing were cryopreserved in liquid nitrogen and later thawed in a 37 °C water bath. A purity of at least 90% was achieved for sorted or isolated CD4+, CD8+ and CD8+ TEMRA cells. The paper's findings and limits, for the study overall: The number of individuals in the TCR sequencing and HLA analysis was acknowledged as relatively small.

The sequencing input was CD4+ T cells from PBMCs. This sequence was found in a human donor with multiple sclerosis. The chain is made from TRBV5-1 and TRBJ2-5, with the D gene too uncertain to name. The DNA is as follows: TGCGCCAGCAGCTTGGCTTCATATTACCAAGAGACCCAGTACTTC. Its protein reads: CASSLASYYQETQYF.